This TCR beta chain originates from a study of shared clonotypes between healthy human individuals. About this clone itself: Antigen: not known.

The CDR3 extends over 12 amino acids. CDR1 and CDR2 from the germline V gene are MGHRA and YSYEKL. V gave up 1 base and J gave up 5 bases, with 5 bases separating them. Naive-designated CD8 cells lacked CD45RO, were positively enriched for CCR7, and omitted terminally differentiated effector memory CD45RA+ cells. The donors, healthy adults who were HIV-negative, had experienced no recent acute infections or vaccinations. Study results and limitations: A generally larger estimated richness was seen in naive subsets than in memory subsets. Sampling covered nothing but blood. Tissue TCR repertoires likely differ from those found in blood.

Assay used: immunoSEQ multiplex PCR; TCRdb lists only in-frame clones, some missing. Of some 2.1 million clones listed, approximately 92% are singletons. The chain has TRBV4-1 and TRBJ2-5; D is unresolved. Sample: naive CD8+ T cells from PBMCs. The TCR sequence derives from a man aged 18 to 29 in good health. Some clones in this sample may be carry-over from other donors' samples. DNA for the CDR3: TGCGCCAGCAGCCAAGGGCGGGAGACCCAGTACTTC. Amino acids: CASSQGRETQYF.